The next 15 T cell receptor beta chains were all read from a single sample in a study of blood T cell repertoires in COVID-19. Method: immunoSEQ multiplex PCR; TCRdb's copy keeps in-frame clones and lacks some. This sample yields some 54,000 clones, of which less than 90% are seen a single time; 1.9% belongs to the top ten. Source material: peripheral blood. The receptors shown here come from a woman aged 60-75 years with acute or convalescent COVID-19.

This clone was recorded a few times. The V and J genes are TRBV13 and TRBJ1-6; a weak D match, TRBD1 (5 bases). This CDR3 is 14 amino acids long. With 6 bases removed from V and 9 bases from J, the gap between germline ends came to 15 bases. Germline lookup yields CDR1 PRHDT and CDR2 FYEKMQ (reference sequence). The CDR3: CASSVRAAGSPLHF. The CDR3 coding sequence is TGTGCCAGCAGTGTCAGGGCAGCGGGTTCACCCCTCCACTTT. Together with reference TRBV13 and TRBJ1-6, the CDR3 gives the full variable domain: AAGVIQSPRHLIKEKRETATLKCYPIPRHDTVYWYQQGPGQDPQFLISFYEKMQSDKGSIPDRFSAQQFSDYHSELNMSSLELGDSALYFCASSVRAAGSPLHFGNGTRLTVT.

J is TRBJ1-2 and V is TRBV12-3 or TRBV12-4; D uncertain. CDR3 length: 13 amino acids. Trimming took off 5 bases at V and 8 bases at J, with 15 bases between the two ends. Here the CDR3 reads CASSRSSERGYTF. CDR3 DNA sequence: TGTGCCAGCAGTCGGTCTTCCGAGCGGGGCTACACCTTC.

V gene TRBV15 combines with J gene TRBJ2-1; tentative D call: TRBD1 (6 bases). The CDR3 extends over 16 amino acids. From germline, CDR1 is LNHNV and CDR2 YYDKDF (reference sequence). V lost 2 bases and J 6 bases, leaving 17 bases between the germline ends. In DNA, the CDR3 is TGTGCCACCAGCAGACCCCCAGGGGACGTCTCCAATGAGCAGTTCTTC. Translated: CATSRPPGDVSNEQFF. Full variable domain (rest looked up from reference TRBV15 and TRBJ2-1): DAMVIQNPRYQVTQFGKPVTLSCSQTLNHNVMYWYQQKSSQAPKLLFHYYDKDFNNEADTPDNFQSRRPNTSFCFLDIRSPGLGDTAMYLCATSRPPGDVSNEQFFGPGTRLTVL.

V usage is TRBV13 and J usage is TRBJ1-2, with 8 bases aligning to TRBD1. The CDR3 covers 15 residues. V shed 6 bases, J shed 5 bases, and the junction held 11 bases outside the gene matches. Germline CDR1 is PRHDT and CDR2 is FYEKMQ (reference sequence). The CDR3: CASRRAGGASYGYTF. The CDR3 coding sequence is TGTGCCAGCAGGCGTGCAGGGGGCGCCTCTTATGGCTACACCTTC.

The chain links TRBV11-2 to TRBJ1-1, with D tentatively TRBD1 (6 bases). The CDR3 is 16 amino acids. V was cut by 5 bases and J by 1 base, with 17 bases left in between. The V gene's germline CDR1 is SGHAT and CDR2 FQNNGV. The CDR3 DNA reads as TGTGCCAGCAGCCTCGTAGGGGGATCAACGAACACTGAAGCTTTCTTT. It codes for CASSLVGGSTNTEAFF.

DNA of the CDR3: TGTGCCAGCAGCGGGGGGTTCTCTGGAAACACCATATATTTT. Translation gives CASSGGFSGNTIYF. The V gene is TRBV7-2, the J gene TRBJ1-3; D is possibly TRBD1 (5 bases). The CDR3 contains 14 residues. V gave up 5 bases and J gave up 0 bases, with 8 bases separating them. CDR1 and CDR2 (germline): SGHTA, FQGNSA.

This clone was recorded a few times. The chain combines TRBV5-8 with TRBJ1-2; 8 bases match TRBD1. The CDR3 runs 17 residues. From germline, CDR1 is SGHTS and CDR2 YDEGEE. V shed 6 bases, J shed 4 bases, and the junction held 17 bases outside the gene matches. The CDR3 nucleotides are TGTGCCAGCACACTGGATGACAGGGGTGACGGGCTCTATGGCTACACCTTC. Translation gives CASTLDDRGDGLYGYTF.

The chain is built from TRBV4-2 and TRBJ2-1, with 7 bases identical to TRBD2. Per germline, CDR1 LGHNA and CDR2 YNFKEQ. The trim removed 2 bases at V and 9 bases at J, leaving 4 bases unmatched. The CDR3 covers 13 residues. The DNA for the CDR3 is TGTGCCAGCAGCCAACTTGTAGCGGGTGAGCAGTTCTTC. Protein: CASSQLVAGEQFF.

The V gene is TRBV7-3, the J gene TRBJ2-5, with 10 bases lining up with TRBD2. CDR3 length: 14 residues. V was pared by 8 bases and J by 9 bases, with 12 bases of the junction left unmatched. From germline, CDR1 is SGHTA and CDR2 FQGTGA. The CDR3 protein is CASAELGTSEAQYF. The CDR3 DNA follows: TGTGCCAGCGCTGAGCTTGGGACTAGCGAAGCCCAGTACTTC. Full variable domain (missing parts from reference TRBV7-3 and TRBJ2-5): GAGVSQTPSNKVTEKGKYVELRCDPISGHTALYWYRQSLGQGPEFLIYFQGTGAADDSGLPNDRFFAVRPEGSVSTLKIQRTERGDSAVYLCASAELGTSEAQYFGPGTRLLVL.

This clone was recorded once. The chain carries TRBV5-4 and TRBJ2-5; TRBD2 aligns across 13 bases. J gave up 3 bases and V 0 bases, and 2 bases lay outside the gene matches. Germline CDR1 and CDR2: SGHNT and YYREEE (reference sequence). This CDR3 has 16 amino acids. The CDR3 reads CASSLAGLAGEETQYF. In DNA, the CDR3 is TGTGCCAGCAGCTTGGCCGGACTAGCGGGAGAAGAGACCCAGTACTTC.

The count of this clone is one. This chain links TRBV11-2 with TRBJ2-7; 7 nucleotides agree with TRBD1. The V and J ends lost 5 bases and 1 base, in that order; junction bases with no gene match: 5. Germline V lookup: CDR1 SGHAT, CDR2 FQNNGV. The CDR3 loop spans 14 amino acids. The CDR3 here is CASSIEQGSYEQYF. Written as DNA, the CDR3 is TGTGCCAGCAGCATCGAACAGGGGTCCTACGAGCAGTACTTC.

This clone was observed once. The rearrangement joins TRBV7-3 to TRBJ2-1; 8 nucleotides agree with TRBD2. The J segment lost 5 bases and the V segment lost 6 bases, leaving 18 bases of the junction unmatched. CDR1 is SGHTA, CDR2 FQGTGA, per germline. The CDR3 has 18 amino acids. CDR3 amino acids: CASSLIFSGTSGNNEQFF. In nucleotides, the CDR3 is TGTGCCAGCAGTCTAATATTTTCCGGGACTAGTGGCAACAATGAGCAGTTCTTC.

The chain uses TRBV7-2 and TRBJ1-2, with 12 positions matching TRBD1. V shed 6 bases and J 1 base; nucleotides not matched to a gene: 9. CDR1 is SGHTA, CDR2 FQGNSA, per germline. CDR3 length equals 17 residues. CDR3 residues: CASRSMGQGAGNYGYTF. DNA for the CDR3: TGTGCCAGCAGATCAATGGGACAGGGGGCGGGTAACTATGGCTACACCTTC.

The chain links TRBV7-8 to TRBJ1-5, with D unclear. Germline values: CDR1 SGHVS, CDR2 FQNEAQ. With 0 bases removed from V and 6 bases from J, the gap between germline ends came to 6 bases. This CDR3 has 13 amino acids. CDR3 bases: TGTGCCAGCAGCTTAGCCCTCCTTCAGCCCCAGCATTTT. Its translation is CASSLALLQPQHF.

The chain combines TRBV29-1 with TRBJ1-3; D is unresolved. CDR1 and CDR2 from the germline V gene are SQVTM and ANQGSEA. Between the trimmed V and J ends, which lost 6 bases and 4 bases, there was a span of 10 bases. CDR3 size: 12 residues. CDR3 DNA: TGCAGCGTCCGAACTCTGGGAAACACCATATATTTT. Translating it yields CSVRTLGNTIYF.